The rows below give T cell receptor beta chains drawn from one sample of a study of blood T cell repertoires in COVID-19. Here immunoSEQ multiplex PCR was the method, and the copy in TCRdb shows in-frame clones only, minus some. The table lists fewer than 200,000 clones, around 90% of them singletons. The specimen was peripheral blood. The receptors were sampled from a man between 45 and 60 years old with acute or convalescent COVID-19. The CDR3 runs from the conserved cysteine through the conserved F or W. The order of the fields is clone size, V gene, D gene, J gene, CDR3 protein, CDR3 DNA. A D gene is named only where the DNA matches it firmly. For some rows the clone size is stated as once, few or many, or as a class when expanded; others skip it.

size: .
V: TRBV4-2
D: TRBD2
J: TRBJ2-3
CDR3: CASRSVAGGSTQYF
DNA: TGTGCCAGCAGGTCAGTAGCGGGAGGCAGTACGCAGTATTTT

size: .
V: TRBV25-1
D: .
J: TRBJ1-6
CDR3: CASRANNSPLHF
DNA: TGTGCCAGCAGAGCCAATAATTCACCCCTCCACTTT

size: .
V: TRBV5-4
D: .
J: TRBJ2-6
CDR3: CASARVTAPAGANVLTF
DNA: TGTGCCAGCGCGAGGGTTACAGCCCCTGCTGGGGCCAACGTCCTGACTTTC

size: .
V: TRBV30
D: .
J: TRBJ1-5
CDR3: CAWSTRGGNQPQHF
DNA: TGTGCCTGGAGTACCCGGGGGGGTAATCAGCCCCAGCATTTT

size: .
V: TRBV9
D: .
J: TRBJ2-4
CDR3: CASSEGASLAKNIQYF
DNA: TGTGCCAGCAGCGAAGGGGCATCACTAGCCAAAAACATTCAGTACTTC

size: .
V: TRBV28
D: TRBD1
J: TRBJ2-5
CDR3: CASSLTGGPIQETQYF
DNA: TGTGCCAGCAGTCTAACAGGGGGCCCCATTCAAGAGACCCAGTACTTC

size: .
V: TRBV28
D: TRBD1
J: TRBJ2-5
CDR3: CASREGTGVRQTQYF
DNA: TGTGCCAGCAGAGAGGGGACAGGGGTTCGGCAGACCCAGTACTTC

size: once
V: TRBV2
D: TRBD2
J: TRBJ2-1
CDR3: CASIRGEGNEQFF
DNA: TGTGCCAGCATACGAGGGGAGGGAAATGAGCAGTTCTTC

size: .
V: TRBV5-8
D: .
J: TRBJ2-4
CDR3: CASSLAGEDKNIQYF
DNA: TGTGCCAGCAGCTTGGCCGGGGAGGACAAAAACATTCAGTACTTC

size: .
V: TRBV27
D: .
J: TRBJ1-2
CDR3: CASSLFAGKGYGYTF
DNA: TGTGCCAGCAGTTTATTTGCAGGGAAGGGCTATGGCTACACCTTC

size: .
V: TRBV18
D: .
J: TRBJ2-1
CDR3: CASSPIAQVNEQFF
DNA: TGTGCCAGCTCACCAATTGCACAGGTAAATGAGCAGTTCTTC

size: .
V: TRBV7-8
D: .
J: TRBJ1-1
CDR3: CASSKHMNTEAFF
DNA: TGTGCCAGCAGCAAACATATGAACACTGAAGCTTTCTTT

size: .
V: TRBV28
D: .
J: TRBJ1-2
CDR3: CASSWGESGYGYTF
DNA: TGTGCCAGCAGTTGGGGGGAGAGCGGCTATGGCTACACCTTC

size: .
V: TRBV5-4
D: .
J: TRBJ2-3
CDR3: CASSLAGTDTQYF
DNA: TGTGCCAGCAGCTTGGCAGGGACAGATACGCAGTATTTT

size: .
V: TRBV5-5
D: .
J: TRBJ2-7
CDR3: CASLFRLGEFYEQYF
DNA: TGTGCCAGCCTCTTCCGGCTAGGCGAGTTCTACGAGCAGTACTTC

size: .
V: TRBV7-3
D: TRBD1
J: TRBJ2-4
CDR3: CASSPSSGTGENIQYF
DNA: TGTGCCAGCAGTCCGTCCTCCGGGACAGGAGAAAACATTCAGTACTTC

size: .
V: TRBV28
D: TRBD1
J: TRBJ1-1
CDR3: CASRLTGAEAFF
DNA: TGTGCCAGCAGGCTGACAGGGGCTGAAGCTTTCTTT

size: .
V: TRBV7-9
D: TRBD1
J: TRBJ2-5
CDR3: CASSASAGGEGETQYF
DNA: TGTGCCAGCAGCGCAAGCGCAGGGGGCGAGGGGGAGACCCAGTACTTC

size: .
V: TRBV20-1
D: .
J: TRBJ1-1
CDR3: CSAQIIWGSFF
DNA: TGCAGTGCCCAAATCATTTGGGGCTCTTTCTTT

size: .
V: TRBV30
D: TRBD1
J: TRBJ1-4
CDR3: CAWKTGGPEKLFF
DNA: TGTGCCTGGAAGACAGGGGGCCCTGAAAAACTGTTTTTT

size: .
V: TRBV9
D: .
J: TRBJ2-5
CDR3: CASSVAWGGRQETQYF
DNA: TGTGCCAGCAGCGTAGCGTGGGGGGGGCGGCAAGAGACCCAGTACTTC

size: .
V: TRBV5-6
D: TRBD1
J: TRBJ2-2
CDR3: CASSLRQGTGELFF
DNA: TGTGCCAGCAGCTTAAGACAGGGAACCGGGGAGCTGTTTTTT

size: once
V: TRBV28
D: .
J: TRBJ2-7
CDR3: CASSLFSGPGREQYF
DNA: TGTGCCAGCAGTTTATTTTCCGGCCCTGGGAGGGAGCAGTACTTC

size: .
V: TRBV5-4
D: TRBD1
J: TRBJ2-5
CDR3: CASSPAGTGFRETQYF
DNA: TGTGCCAGCAGCCCTGCCGGGACAGGGTTTCGAGAGACCCAGTACTTC

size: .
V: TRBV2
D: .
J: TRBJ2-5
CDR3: CASSGTRETQYF
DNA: TGTGCCAGCTCTGGGACTCGAGAGACCCAGTACTTC

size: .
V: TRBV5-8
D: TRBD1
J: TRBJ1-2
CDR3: CASSLTGGVYTF
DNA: TGTGCCAGCAGCTTGACAGGGGGCGTCTACACTTTC

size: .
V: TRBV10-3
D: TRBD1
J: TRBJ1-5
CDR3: CAISESGQGKGPQHF
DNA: TGTGCCATCAGTGAGTCGGGACAGGGCAAAGGACCCCAGCATTTT

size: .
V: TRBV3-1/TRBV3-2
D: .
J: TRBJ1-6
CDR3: CASSQDHVTGGSSLHF
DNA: TGTGCCAGCAGCCAAGATCATGTGACAGGCGGCTCATCCCTCCACTTT

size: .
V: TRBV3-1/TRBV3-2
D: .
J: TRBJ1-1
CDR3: CASSNQGNTEAFF
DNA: TGTGCCAGCAGTAATCAGGGGAACACTGAAGCTTTCTTT

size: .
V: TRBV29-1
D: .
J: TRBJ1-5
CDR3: CSVASGTTSNQPQHF
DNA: TGCAGCGTTGCCTCCGGGACAACTAGCAATCAGCCCCAGCATTTT

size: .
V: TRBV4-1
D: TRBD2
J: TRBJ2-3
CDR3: CASSPRGVGTSGISHGTDTQYF
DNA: TGCGCCAGCAGCCCCCGAGGTGTAGGGACTAGCGGGATTAGTCACGGCACAGATACGCAGTATTTT

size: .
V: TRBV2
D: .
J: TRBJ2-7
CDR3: CASSPRSGSYEQYF
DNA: TGTGCCAGCAGCCCGCGGTCGGGTAGCTACGAGCAGTACTTC

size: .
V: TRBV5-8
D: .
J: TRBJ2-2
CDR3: CASSFGTPVHTGELFF
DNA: TGTGCCAGCAGCTTTGGGACACCGGTGCACACCGGGGAGCTGTTTTTT

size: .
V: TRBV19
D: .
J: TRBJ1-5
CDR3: CASTSSYSNQPQHF
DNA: TGTGCCAGTACCTCCAGTTATAGCAATCAGCCCCAGCATTTT

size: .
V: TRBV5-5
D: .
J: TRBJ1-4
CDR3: CASSLSATNEKLFF
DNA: TGTGCCAGCAGCTTGTCTGCAACTAATGAAAAACTGTTTTTT

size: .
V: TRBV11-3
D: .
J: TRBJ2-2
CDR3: CASSQQGRELFF
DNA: TGTGCCAGCAGCCAACAGGGACGGGAGCTGTTTTTT

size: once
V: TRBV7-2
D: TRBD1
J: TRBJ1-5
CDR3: CASSFGTASNQPQHF
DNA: TGTGCCAGCAGCTTTGGGACAGCTAGCAATCAGCCCCAGCATTTT

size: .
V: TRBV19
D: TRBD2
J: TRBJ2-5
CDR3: CASCASGRAGGETQYF
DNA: TGTGCCAGTTGCGCTAGCGGGAGAGCGGGAGGAGAGACCCAGTACTTC

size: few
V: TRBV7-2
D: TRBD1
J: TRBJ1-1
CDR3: CASSLQGAAEAFF
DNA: TGTGCCAGCAGCTTACAGGGGGCCGCTGAAGCTTTCTTT

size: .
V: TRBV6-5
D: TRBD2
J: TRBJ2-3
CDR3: CASSYLAGSDTQYF
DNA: TGTGCCAGCAGTTACTTAGCGGGGTCAGATACGCAGTATTTT

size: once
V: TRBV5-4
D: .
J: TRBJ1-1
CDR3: CASRNAGVNTEAFF
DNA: TGTGCCAGCAGGAATGCGGGGGTGAACACTGAAGCTTTCTTT

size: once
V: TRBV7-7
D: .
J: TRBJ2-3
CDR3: CASSFGTRTTDTQYF
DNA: TGTGCTAGCAGCTTCGGGACACGAACCACAGATACGCAGTATTTT

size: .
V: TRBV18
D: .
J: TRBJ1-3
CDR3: CASSPREGETGNTIYF
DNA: TGTGCCAGCTCCCCCAGAGAGGGGGAAACGGGAAACACCATATATTTT

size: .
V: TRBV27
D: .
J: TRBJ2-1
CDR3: CASSPLGQKSYNEQFF
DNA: TGTGCCAGCAGTCCCTTAGGACAGAAATCCTACAATGAGCAGTTCTTC

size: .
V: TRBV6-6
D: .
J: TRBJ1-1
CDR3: CASLRGPNTEAFF
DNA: TGTGCCAGTCTCAGGGGACCTAACACTGAAGCTTTCTTT

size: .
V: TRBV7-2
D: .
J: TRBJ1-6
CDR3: CASSSTSPISSPLHF
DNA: TGTGCCAGCAGCTCCACATCACCCATCTCTTCACCCCTCCACTTT

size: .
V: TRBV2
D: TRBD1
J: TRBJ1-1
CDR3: CASSERGRGTEAFF
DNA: TGTGCCAGCAGTGAAAGGGGGCGAGGGACTGAAGCTTTCTTT

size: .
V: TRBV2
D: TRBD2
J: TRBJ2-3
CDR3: CASSGAGGYTDTQYF
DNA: TGTGCCAGCAGTGGAGCGGGGGGATACACAGATACGCAGTATTTT